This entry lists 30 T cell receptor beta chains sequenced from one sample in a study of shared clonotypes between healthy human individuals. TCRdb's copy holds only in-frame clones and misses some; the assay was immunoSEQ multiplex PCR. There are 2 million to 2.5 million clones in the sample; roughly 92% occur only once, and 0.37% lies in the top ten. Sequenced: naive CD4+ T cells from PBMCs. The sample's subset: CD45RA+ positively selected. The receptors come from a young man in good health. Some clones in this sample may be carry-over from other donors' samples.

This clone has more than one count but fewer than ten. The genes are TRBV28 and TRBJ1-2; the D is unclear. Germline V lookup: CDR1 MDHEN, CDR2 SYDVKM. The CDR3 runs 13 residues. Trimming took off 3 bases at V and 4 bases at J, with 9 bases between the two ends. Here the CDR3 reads CASSLYRSYGYTF. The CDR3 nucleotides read TGTGCCAGCAGTTTGTACAGAAGCTATGGCTACACCTTC.

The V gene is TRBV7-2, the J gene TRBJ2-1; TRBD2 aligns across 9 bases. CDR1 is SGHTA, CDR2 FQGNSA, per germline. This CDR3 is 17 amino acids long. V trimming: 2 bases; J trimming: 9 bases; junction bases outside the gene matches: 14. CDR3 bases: TGTGCCAGCAGCTTATTCAGAGCGGGAGGAGTAGGTGGTGAGCAGTTCTTC. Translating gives CASSLFRAGGVGGEQFF.

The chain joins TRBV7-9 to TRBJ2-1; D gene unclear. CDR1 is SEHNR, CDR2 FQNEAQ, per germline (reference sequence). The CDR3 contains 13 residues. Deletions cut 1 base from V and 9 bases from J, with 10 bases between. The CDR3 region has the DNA TGTGCCAGCAGCTTAGGGGTCTGGAGTGAGCAGTTCTTC. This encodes CASSLGVWSEQFF.

CDR3 sequence: CASTAAAADQPQHF. DNA for the CDR3: TGTGCCAGCACCGCGGCCGCGGCCGATCAGCCCCAGCATTTT. This rearrangement joins TRBV2 to TRBJ1-5; the D is unclear. Germline assignment: CDR1 SNHLY and CDR2 FYNNEI. This CDR3 region has 14 residues. V was shortened by 7 bases and J by 5 bases, with 15 bases between the two germline ends.

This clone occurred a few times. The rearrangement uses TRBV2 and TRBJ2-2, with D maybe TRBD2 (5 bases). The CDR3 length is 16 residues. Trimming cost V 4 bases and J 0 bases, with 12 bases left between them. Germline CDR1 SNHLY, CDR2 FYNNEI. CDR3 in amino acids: CASSVMKGANTGELFF. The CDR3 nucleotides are TGTGCCAGCAGTGTTATGAAGGGAGCGAACACCGGGGAGCTGTTTTTT. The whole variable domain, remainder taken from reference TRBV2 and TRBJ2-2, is EPEVTQTPSHQVTQMGQEVILRCVPISNHLYFYWYRQILGQKVEFLVSFYNNEISEKSEIFDDQFSVERPDGSNFTLKIRSTKLEDSAMYFCASSVMKGANTGELFFGEGSRLTVL.

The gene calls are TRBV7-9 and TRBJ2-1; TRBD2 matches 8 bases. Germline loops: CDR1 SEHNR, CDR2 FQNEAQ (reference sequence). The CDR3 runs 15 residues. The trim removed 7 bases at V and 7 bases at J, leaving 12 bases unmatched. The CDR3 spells CASTSVAGTWNEQFF. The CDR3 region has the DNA TGTGCCAGCACGTCGGTAGCGGGGACGTGGAATGAGCAGTTCTTC.

In DNA, the CDR3 is TGCGCCAGCCGGGGGGGTAGGGAGGGTTACGAGCAGTACTTC. It yields the protein CASRGGREGYEQYF. The chain combines TRBV10-2 with TRBJ2-7, with 8 bases aligning to TRBD2. Unmatched junction bases numbered 10, after V lost 8 bases and J lost 4 bases. Germline V gene sequence: CDR1 WSHSY, CDR2 SAAADI. The CDR3 loop spans 14 amino acids.

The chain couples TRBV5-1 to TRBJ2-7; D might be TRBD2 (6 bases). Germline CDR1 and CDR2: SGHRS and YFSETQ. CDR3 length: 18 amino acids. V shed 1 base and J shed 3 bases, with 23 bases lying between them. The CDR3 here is CASSLNPPSEFGFYEQYF. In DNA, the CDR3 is TGCGCCAGCAGCTTGAACCCGCCTAGCGAGTTTGGGTTCTACGAGCAGTACTTC.

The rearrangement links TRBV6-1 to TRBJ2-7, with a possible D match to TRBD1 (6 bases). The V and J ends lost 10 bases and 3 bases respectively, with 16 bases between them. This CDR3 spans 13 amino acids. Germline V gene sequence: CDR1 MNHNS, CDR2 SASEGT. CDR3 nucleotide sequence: TGTGCCACTGGAGACAGGCCCCTCTACGAGCAGTACTTC. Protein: CATGDRPLYEQYF.

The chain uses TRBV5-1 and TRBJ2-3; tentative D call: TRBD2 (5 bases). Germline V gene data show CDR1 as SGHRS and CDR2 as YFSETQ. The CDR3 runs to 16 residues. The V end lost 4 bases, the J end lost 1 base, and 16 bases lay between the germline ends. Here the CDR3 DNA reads TGCGCCAGCAGCCAGGACTCCCACGGTGGCACAGATACGCAGTATTTT. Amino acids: CASSQDSHGGTDTQYF.

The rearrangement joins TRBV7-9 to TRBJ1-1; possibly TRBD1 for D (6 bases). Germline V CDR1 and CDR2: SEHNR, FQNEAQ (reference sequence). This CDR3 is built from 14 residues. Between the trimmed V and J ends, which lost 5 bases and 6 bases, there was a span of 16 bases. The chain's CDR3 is CASSRGTLVAEAFF. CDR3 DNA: TGTGCCAGCAGCAGGGGGACCTTGGTGGCTGAAGCTTTCTTT.

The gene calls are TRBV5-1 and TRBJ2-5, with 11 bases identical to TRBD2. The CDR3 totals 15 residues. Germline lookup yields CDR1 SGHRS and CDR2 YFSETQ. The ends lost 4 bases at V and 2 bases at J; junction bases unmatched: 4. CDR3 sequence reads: CASSTSGSWQETQYF. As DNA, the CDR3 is TGCGCCAGCAGCACTAGCGGGAGCTGGCAAGAGACCCAGTACTTC.

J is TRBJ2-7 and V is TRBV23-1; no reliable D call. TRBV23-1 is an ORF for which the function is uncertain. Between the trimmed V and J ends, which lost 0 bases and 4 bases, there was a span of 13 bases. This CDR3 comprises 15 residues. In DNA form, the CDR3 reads TGCGCCAGCAGTCAATCGAGCACATCCTCATACGAGCAGTACTTC. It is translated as CASSQSSTSSYEQYF.

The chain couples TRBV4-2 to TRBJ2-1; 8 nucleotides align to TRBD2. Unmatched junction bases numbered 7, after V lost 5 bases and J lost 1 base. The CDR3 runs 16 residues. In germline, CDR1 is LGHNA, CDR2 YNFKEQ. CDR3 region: CASSKISGGSYNEQFF. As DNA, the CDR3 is TGTGCCAGCAGCAAAATAAGCGGGGGATCCTACAATGAGCAGTTCTTC.

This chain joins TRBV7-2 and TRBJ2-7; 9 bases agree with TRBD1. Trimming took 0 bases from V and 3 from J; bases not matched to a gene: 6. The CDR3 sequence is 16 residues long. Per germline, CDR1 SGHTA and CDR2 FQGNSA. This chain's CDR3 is CASSLAPDRGYYEQYF. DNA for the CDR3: TGTGCCAGCAGCTTAGCCCCGGACAGGGGATACTACGAGCAGTACTTC.

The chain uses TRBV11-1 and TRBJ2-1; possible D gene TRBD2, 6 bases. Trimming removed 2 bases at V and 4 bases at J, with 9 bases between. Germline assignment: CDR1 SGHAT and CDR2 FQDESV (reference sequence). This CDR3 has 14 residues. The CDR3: CASSLQLAYNEQFF. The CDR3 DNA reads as TGTGCCAGCAGCTTACAACTAGCATACAATGAGCAGTTCTTC.

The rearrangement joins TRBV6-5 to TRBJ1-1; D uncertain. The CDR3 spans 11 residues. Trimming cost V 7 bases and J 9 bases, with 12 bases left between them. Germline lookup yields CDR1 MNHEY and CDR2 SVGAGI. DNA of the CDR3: TGTGCCAGCATCGAAACCTACCAAGCTTTCTTT. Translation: CASIETYQAFF.

The CDR3: CASTKGDGYTF. In DNA, the CDR3 is TGTGCCAGCACCAAGGGAGATGGCTACACCTTC. The V and J genes are TRBV9 and TRBJ1-2; the D is unclear. This CDR3 is built from 11 residues. CDR1 SGDLS and CDR2 YYNGEE come from the germline V gene. Trimming removed 6 bases from V and 6 bases from J, with 9 bases in between.

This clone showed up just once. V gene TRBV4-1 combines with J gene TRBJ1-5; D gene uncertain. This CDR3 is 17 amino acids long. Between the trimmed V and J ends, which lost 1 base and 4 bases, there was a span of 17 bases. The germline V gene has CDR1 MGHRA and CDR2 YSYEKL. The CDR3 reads CASSQGGSIWSNQPQHF. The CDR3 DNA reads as TGCGCCAGCAGCCAAGGAGGGTCAATATGGTCAAATCAGCCCCAGCATTTT.

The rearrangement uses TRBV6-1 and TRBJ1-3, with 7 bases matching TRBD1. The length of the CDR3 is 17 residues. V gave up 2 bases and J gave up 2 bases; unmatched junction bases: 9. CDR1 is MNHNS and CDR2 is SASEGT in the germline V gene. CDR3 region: CASSEHPQGSTGNTIYF. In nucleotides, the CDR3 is TGTGCCAGCAGTGAACACCCACAGGGGTCCACTGGAAACACCATATATTTT.

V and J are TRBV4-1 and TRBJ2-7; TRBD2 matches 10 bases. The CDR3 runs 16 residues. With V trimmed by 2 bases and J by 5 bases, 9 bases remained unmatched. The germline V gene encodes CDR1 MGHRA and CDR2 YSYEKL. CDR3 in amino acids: CASSQSLSSGRDEQYF. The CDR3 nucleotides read TGCGCCAGCAGCCAATCTCTCTCTAGCGGGAGAGACGAGCAGTACTTC.

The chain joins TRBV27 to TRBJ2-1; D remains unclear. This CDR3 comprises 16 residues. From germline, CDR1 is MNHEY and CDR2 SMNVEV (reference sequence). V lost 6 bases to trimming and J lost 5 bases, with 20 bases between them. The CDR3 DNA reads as TGTGCCAGCAGCATCGGACGTTGGAATGGTAACAATGAGCAGTTCTTC. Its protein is CASSIGRWNGNNEQFF.

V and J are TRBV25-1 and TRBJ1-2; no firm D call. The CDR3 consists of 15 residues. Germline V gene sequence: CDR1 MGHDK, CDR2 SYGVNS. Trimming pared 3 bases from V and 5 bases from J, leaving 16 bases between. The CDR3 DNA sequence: TGTGCCAGCAGTGACCCTCGAATCGCCGATTATGGCTACACCTTC. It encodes CASSDPRIADYGYTF.

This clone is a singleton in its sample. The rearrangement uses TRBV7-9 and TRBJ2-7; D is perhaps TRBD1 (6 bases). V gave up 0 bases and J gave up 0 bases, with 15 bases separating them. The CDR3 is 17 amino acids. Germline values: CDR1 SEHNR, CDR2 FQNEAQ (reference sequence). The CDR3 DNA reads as TGTGCCAGCAGCTTAGCTTACACAGGGACCAGCTCCTACGAGCAGTACTTC. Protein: CASSLAYTGTSSYEQYF.

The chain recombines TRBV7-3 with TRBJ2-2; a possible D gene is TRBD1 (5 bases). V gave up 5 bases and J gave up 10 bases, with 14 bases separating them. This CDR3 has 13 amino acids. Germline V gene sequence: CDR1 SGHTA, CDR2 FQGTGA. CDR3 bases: TGTGCCAGCAGCCCGACAGTGCCCGAGGAGCTGTTTTTT. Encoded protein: CASSPTVPEELFF. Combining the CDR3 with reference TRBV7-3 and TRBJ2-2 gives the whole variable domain GAGVSQTPSNKVTEKGKYVELRCDPISGHTALYWYRQSLGQGPEFLIYFQGTGAADDSGLPNDRFFAVRPEGSVSTLKIQRTERGDSAVYLCASSPTVPEELFFGEGSRLTVL.

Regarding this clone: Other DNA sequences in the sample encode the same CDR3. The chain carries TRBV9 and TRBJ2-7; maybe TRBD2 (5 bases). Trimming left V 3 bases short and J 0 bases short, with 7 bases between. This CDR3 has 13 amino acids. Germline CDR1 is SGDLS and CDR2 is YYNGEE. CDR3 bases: TGTGCCAGCAGCGAGGGAGACTCCTACGAGCAGTACTTC. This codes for CASSEGDSYEQYF.

CDR3 coding DNA: TGTGCCAGCAGCTTAAGGGGAAGTCAGGGCTACGAGCAGTACTTC. Translated, it gives CASSLRGSQGYEQYF. The V gene is TRBV7-9, the J gene TRBJ2-7; D might be TRBD1 (5 bases). V shed 2 bases and J shed 3 bases, with 14 bases lying between them. Germline CDR1 is SEHNR and CDR2 is FQNEAQ (reference sequence). The CDR3 consists of 15 residues.

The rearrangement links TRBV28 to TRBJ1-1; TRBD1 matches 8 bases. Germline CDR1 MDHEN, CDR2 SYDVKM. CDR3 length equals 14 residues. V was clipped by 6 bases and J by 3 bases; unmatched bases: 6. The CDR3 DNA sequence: TGTGCCAGCAGAAACAGGGGGAGAGACACTGAAGCTTTCTTT. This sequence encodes CASRNRGRDTEAFF.

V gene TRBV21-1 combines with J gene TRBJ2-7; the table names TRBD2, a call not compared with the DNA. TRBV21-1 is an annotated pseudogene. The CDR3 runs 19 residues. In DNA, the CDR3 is TGTGCCAGCAGCTTCCCCGGGACTAGCGAGGTGGGAGGCCCCTACGAGCAGTACTTC. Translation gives CASSFPGTSEVGGPYEQYF.

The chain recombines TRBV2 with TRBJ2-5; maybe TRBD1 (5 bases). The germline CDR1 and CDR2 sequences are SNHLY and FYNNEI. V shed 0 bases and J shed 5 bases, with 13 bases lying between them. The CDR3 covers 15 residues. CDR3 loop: CASSEAGAQGETQYF. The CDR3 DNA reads TGTGCCAGCAGTGAAGCAGGGGCACAAGGGGAGACCCAGTACTTC.